These T cell receptor beta chains were read from a single sample in a study of T cells after yellow fever vaccination. TCRdb ran MiXCR on the 5' RACE reads and lists one entry per CDR3 protein. There are 250,000 to 350,000 distinct CDR3 sequences in the sample; roughly 9% occur only once, and 3% to 4% lies in the top ten. The sample in question was CD4+ T cells sorted from PBMCs, obtained 5 days after the yellow fever booster vaccination. These receptors all stem from a man between 18 and 29 years old who received the YFV17D yellow fever vaccine. The CDR3 runs from the conserved cysteine through the conserved F or W. Each record gives: CDR3 protein, CDR3 length, V gene.

cdr3_aa: CASSHGGTGGTGELFF
cdr3_length: 16
v_call: TRBV7-7

cdr3_aa: CAITGTGGTGELFF
cdr3_length: 14
v_call: TRBV10-3

cdr3_aa: CASSTDRGGTEAFF
cdr3_length: 14
v_call: TRBV11-2

cdr3_aa: CASRGPGTQYF
cdr3_length: 11
v_call: TRBV10-2

cdr3_aa: CASSSIQGAGAFF
cdr3_length: 13
v_call: TRBV7-3

cdr3_aa: CASSYSGTGADTQYF
cdr3_length: 15
v_call: TRBV6-2/TRBV6-3

cdr3_aa: CSVGASSDSPLHF
cdr3_length: 13
v_call: TRBV29-1

cdr3_aa: CAISESTLGFAPGELFF
cdr3_length: 17
v_call: TRBV10-3

cdr3_aa: CASSEQGTGDGYTF
cdr3_length: 14
v_call: TRBV4-3

cdr3_aa: CASGPRQGTVSYNSPLHF
cdr3_length: 18
v_call: TRBV7-7